A single sample is the source of the 30 T cell receptor beta chains below, sequenced in a study of CD8+ T cells in alopecia areata. This sample's treatment: oral pan-JAK inhibitor, 5-10 mg twice daily. cDNA prepared by RNA extraction and subsequent reverse transcription served as the template for sequencing. TCRdb's table, derived via immunoSEQ multiplex PCR, lists solely in-frame clones and lacks some. The sample holds hundreds of thousands of clones, around two fifths seen once. Sequencing was performed on CD4+ T cells sorted from blood, taken around week 34, from a patient treated with tofacitinib. These receptors all stem from a human donor with alopecia areata.

This clone was recorded a few times. This chain joins TRBV29-1 and TRBJ2-3; TRBD1 agrees at 8 bases. Trimming cost V 7 bases and J 4 bases; bases outside gene matches: 7. The CDR3 has 13 residues. CDR1 and CDR2 (germline): SQVTM, ANQGSEA. CDR3 sequence reads: CSARTGWSDTQYF. CDR3 bases: TGCAGCGCTCGGACAGGGTGGTCAGATACGCAGTATTTT.

In this sample, this clone turned up many times. The chain uses TRBV27 and TRBJ1-2; D possibly corresponds to TRBD1 (5 bases). This CDR3 comprises 14 residues. The germline V gene has CDR1 MNHEY and CDR2 SMNVEV (reference sequence). Trimming stripped 6 bases from V and 2 bases from J, with 13 bases between. CDR3 sequence reads: CASRLGAENYGYTF. CDR3 in DNA: TGTGCCAGCAGACTCGGGGCAGAGAACTATGGCTACACCTTC.

This clone was recorded a few times. The rearrangement links TRBV29-1 to TRBJ1-4; D possibly corresponds to TRBD1 (5 bases). CDR1 SQVTM and CDR2 ANQGSEA come from the germline V gene. The length of the CDR3 is 13 residues. V lost 6 bases and J 5 bases, leaving 13 bases between the germline ends. Here the CDR3 reads CSVTGSGNEKLFF. CDR3 bases: TGCAGCGTAACTGGATCAGGGAATGAAAAACTGTTTTTT.

This chain joins TRBV19 and TRBJ2-7; tentatively, D is TRBD2 (5 bases). This CDR3 is built from 13 residues. The germline gives CDR1 LNHDA, CDR2 SQIVND (reference sequence). Trimming took off 5 bases at V and 2 bases at J, with 10 bases between the two ends. CDR3 sequence reads: CASSSGVTYEQYF. The DNA of the CDR3 is TGTGCCAGTAGTTCCGGGGTAACCTACGAGCAGTACTTC. Full variable domain (missing parts from reference TRBV19 and TRBJ2-7): DGGITQSPKYLFRKEGQNVTLSCEQNLNHDAMYWYRQDPGQGLRLIYYSQIVNDFQKGDIAEGYSVSREKKESFPLTVTSAQKNPTAFYLCASSSGVTYEQYFGPGTRLTVT.

The chain employs TRBV6-1 and TRBJ1-1, with TRBD1 identical over 10 bases. The J segment lost 5 bases and the V segment lost 6 bases, leaving 3 bases of the junction unmatched. This CDR3 comprises 13 residues. Germline CDR1 is MNHNS and CDR2 is SASEGT. The CDR3: CASRRTGGTEAFF. As DNA, the CDR3 is TGTGCCAGCAGGAGGACAGGGGGAACTGAAGCTTTCTTT.

The chain uses TRBV10-1 and TRBJ2-1; tentatively, D is TRBD2 (5 bases). V was cut by 2 bases and J by 8 bases, with 16 bases left in between. Germline V gene lookup returns CDR1 WNHNN and CDR2 SYGVQD (reference sequence). The CDR3 length is 15 residues. CDR3 DNA: TGCGCCAGCAGTGAGGGGCTAGCCGAAAGCGATGAGCAGTTCTTC. Its translation: CASSEGLAESDEQFF.

This sequence joins TRBV19 and TRBJ1-2; TRBD1 might be the D (5 bases). Germline CDR1 is LNHDA and CDR2 is SQIVND (reference sequence). The CDR3 is 13 residues long. Trimming cost V 4 bases and J 7 bases, with 13 bases left between them. CDR3 DNA sequence: TGTGCCAGTAGTAGGCAGGGTACTTCTGGCTACACCTTC. This codes for CASSRQGTSGYTF.

This clone showed up just a few times. The CDR3 region is CAWNRQNTEAFF. The CDR3 DNA sequence: TGTGCCTGGAACAGGCAGAACACTGAAGCTTTCTTT. The genes are TRBV30 and TRBJ1-1, with D perhaps matching TRBD1 (5 bases). This CDR3 spans 12 amino acids. Trimming left V 4 bases short and J 1 base short, with 7 bases between. The V gene's germline CDR1 is GTSNPN and CDR2 SVGIG (reference sequence).

There are a few counts of this clone. The genes are TRBV30 and TRBJ2-2, with 14 positions matching TRBD2. In germline, CDR1 is GTSNPN, CDR2 SVGIG (reference sequence). This CDR3 comprises 15 residues. Trimming at V came to 5 bases and at J to 6 bases, leaving 5 bases not matched to a gene. CDR3 residues: CAWEPGLAGAGELFF. In DNA, the CDR3 is TGTGCCTGGGAACCGGGACTAGCGGGAGCCGGGGAGCTGTTTTTT.

This clone turned up a few times. The gene calls are TRBV23-1 and TRBJ1-2; D is perhaps TRBD1 (5 bases). TRBV23-1 is labeled an ORF, and its function is uncertain. This CDR3 spans 20 amino acids. V gave up 0 bases and J gave up 4 bases, with 27 bases separating them. This chain's CDR3 is CASSQSRGLGPPTHLYGYTF. Written as DNA, the CDR3 is TGCGCCAGCAGTCAATCGAGGGGATTGGGACCACCCACACACCTCTATGGCTACACCTTC.

This chain uses TRBV18 with TRBJ2-7, with D perhaps matching TRBD2 (5 bases). Trimming took 2 bases from V and 5 from J, leaving 13 bases between them. CDR1 and CDR2 (germline): KGHSH, LQKENI. There are 14 residues in the CDR3. The chain's CDR3 is CASSPRTGNNEQYF. CDR3 coding DNA: TGTGCCAGCTCACCAAGGACGGGGAACAACGAGCAGTACTTC.

This clone appeared a few times. The rearrangement joins TRBV7-9 to TRBJ2-1; D may be TRBD2 (6 bases). Trimming pared 4 bases from V and 10 bases from J, leaving 17 bases between. The CDR3 is 14 residues long. Germline CDR1 SEHNR, CDR2 FQNEAQ (reference sequence). CDR3 in amino acids: CASSYTGEVREQFF. CDR3 bases: TGTGCCAGCAGCTACACGGGAGAAGTTAGGGAGCAGTTCTTC.

The chain carries TRBV29-1 and TRBJ2-1; D is tentatively TRBD1 or TRBD2 (11 bases each). CDR1 is SQVTM, CDR2 ANQGSEA, per germline. Trimming cost V 6 bases and J 5 bases, with 26 bases left between them. The CDR3 runs 17 residues. The chain's CDR3 is CSVLGTGGLADNNEQFF. For the CDR3, the DNA is TGCAGCGTCCTCGGGACAGGGGGACTAGCGGATAACAATGAGCAGTTCTTC.

The chain couples TRBV9 to TRBJ2-5; 8 positions match TRBD1. The CDR3 runs to 16 residues. Unmatched junction bases numbered 12, after V lost 4 bases and J lost 4 bases. The germline V gene encodes CDR1 SGDLS and CDR2 YYNGEE. CDR3: CASSPRGQGPAETQYF. In nucleotides, the CDR3 is TGTGCCAGCAGCCCGAGAGGACAGGGCCCCGCAGAGACCCAGTACTTC.

This clone occurred once. The gene calls are TRBV7-2 and TRBJ2-3; no clear D. Germline-derived CDR1 and CDR2 are SGHTA and FQGNSA. CDR3 length: 12 residues. Trimming cost V 5 bases and J 4 bases, with 7 bases left between them. The CDR3 sequence is CASSRAADTQYF. The CDR3 nucleotides read TGTGCCAGCAGCAGGGCGGCAGATACGCAGTATTTT.

The genes are TRBV5-1 and TRBJ1-6; a weak D match, TRBD1 (6 bases). Trimming removed 0 bases from V and 6 bases from J, with 10 bases in between. The CDR3 has 15 amino acids. The V gene's germline CDR1 is SGHRS and CDR2 YFSETQ. The CDR3 DNA follows: TGCGCCAGCAGCTTGGACACACAGGGTAATTCACCCCTCCACTTT. Amino acids: CASSLDTQGNSPLHF.

The chain employs TRBV11-2 and TRBJ2-1; D is perhaps TRBD2 (6 bases). This CDR3 comprises 15 residues. The ends were cut back, 5 bases at V and 5 bases at J, with 16 bases in the middle. The V gene's germline CDR1 is SGHAT and CDR2 FQNNGV. CDR3 nucleotides: TGTGCCAGCAGCACCCGGAGGGTGACGAACAATGAGCAGTTCTTC. Translated: CASSTRRVTNNEQFF.

This clone was picked up a small number of times. This chain links TRBV6-5 with TRBJ1-5; TRBD1 is a possible D gene (6 bases). V dropped 0 bases and J dropped 2 bases, with 11 bases sitting between them. CDR3 size: 16 residues. Germline loops: CDR1 MNHEY, CDR2 SVGAGI. This CDR3 is CASSYSSRGGNQPQHF. CDR3 nucleotide sequence: TGTGCCAGCAGTTACTCGAGCAGGGGTGGCAATCAGCCCCAGCATTTT.

There are a few counts of this clone. V gene TRBV11-2 combines with J gene TRBJ2-2; possibly TRBD1 for D (6 bases). Germline CDR1 SGHAT, CDR2 FQNNGV. V was pared by 5 bases and J by 5 bases, with 12 bases between. This CDR3 is built from 14 residues. In DNA form, the CDR3 reads TGTGCCAGCAGCCGGGGCACAGGGACCGGGGAGCTGTTTTTT. This gives the protein CASSRGTGTGELFF.

The V call is TRBV5-1, the J call TRBJ2-7; 12 nucleotides match TRBD2. Losses at the gene ends were 7 bases for V and 3 bases for J; bases not matched to a gene: 8. CDR1 SGHRS and CDR2 YFSETQ come from the germline V gene. This CDR3 has 15 amino acids. The CDR3 nucleotides read TGCGCCAGCTACGAAGGACTAGCGGGATACTACGAGCAGTACTTC. Translation: CASYEGLAGYYEQYF. Together with reference TRBV5-1 and TRBJ2-7, the CDR3 gives the full variable domain: KAGVTQTPRYLIKTRGQQVTLSCSPISGHRSVSWYQQTPGQGLQFLFEYFSETQRNKGNFPGRFSGRQFSNSRSEMNVSTLELGDSALYLCASYEGLAGYYEQYFGPGTRLTVT.

V gene TRBV7-9 combines with J gene TRBJ2-5; 7 positions match TRBD1. From germline, CDR1 is SEHNR and CDR2 FQNEAQ (reference sequence). The CDR3 totals 15 residues. V lost 1 base to trimming and J lost 1 base; unmatched junction nucleotides: 3. This CDR3 is CASSLGDRAQETQYF. The DNA for the CDR3 is TGTGCCAGCAGCTTAGGCGACAGGGCCCAAGAGACCCAGTACTTC. Full variable domain (outside the CDR3, taken from reference TRBV7-9 and TRBJ2-5): DTGVSQNPRHKITKRGQNVTFRCDPISEHNRLYWYRQTLGQGPEFLTYFQNEAQLEKSRLLSDRFSAERPKGSFSTLEIQRTEQGDSAMYLCASSLGDRAQETQYFGPGTRLLVL.

The chain links TRBV15 to TRBJ2-7; D unclear. Germline V gives CDR1 LNHNV, CDR2 YYDKDF (reference sequence). V dropped 3 bases and J dropped 2 bases, with 14 bases sitting between them. The CDR3 length is 15 residues. Written as DNA, the CDR3 is TGTGCCACCAGCAGGGCTGGACCGCTAGCCTACGAGCAGTACTTC. This sequence encodes CATSRAGPLAYEQYF.

The rearrangement uses TRBV30 and TRBJ2-3, with TRBD2 as a possible D gene (5 bases). Trimming removed 5 bases at V and 5 bases at J, with 11 bases between. CDR3 length: 12 amino acids. CDR1 is GTSNPN, CDR2 SVGIG, per germline (reference sequence). The CDR3 here is CAWVRAGDTQYF. The DNA of the CDR3 is TGTGCCTGGGTAAGGGCGGGAGATACGCAGTATTTT.

This clone was seen a handful of times. The chain couples TRBV6-5 to TRBJ2-7, with D possibly matching TRBD2 (5 bases). The CDR3 has 12 residues. The V end lost 6 bases, the J end lost 6 bases, and 12 bases lay between the germline ends. Germline V gives CDR1 MNHEY, CDR2 SVGAGI. In DNA, the CDR3 is TGTGCCAGCAGCGGGGATTGGGGCGAGCAGTACTTC. Translated: CASSGDWGEQYF.

This clone occurred a few times. The gene calls are TRBV7-9 and TRBJ1-2; TRBD1 aligns across 7 bases. The trim removed 6 bases at V and 4 bases at J, leaving 14 bases unmatched. Germline V lookup: CDR1 SEHNR, CDR2 FQNEAQ (reference sequence). The CDR3 length is 16 residues. CDR3 sequence (DNA): TGTGCCAGCAGGTCAACGACAGGGCCACGGGGCTATGGCTACACCTTC. Translation: CASRSTTGPRGYGYTF.

This clone occurred a few times. The CDR3 loop is CSVEGPNTGELFF. CDR3 DNA: TGCAGCGTTGAAGGTCCTAACACCGGGGAGCTGTTTTTT. The chain recombines TRBV29-1 with TRBJ2-2; D unresolved. Trimming stripped 1 base from V and 2 bases from J, with 5 bases between. The CDR3 contains 13 residues. From germline, CDR1 is SQVTM and CDR2 ANQGSEA.

V and J are TRBV12-5 and TRBJ1-1; D ambiguous. Germline lookup yields CDR1 LGHNT and CDR2 FRNRAP. V lost 6 bases to trimming and J lost 0 bases, with 8 bases between them. This CDR3 is built from 13 residues. CDR3 sequence reads: CASGPVVNTEAFF. The CDR3 bases are TGTGCTAGTGGACCCGTCGTGAACACTGAAGCTTTCTTT. The full variable domain, with the rest looked up from reference TRBV12-5 and TRBJ1-1, is DARVTQTPRHKVTEMGQEVTMRCQPILGHNTVFWYRQTMMQGLELLAYFRNRAPLDDSGMPKDRFSAEMPDATLATLKIQPSEPRDSAVYFCASGPVVNTEAFFGQGTRLTVV.

This clone appeared a few times. The rearrangement joins TRBV13 to TRBJ2-5; D not resolved. The CDR3 extends over 12 amino acids. The germline V gene encodes CDR1 PRHDT and CDR2 FYEKMQ (reference sequence). V shed 6 bases and J shed 4 bases, with 9 bases lying between them. In DNA form, the CDR3 reads TGTGCCAGCAGGAATCTGCGAGAGACCCAGTACTTC. Translating gives CASRNLRETQYF.

This CDR3 is CAWSVRRTASNSPLHF. DNA for the CDR3: TGTGCCTGGAGTGTACGTCGGACAGCGAGCAATTCACCCCTCCACTTT. The J gene is TRBJ1-6, the V gene TRBV30, with a possible D match to TRBD1 (6 bases). The CDR3 is 16 residues long. Germline CDR1 reads GTSNPN; CDR2 reads SVGIG (reference sequence). The ends were cut back, 0 bases at V and 7 bases at J, with 16 bases in the middle. Full variable domain (missing parts from reference TRBV30 and TRBJ1-6): SQTIHQWPATLVQPVGSPLSLECTVEGTSNPNLYWYRQAAGRGLQLLFYSVGIGQISSEVPQNLSASRPQDRQFILSSKKLLLSDSGFYLCAWSVRRTASNSPLHFGNGTRLTVT.

V gene TRBV19 combines with J gene TRBJ1-1, with TRBD1 matching over 7 bases. J was trimmed by 3 bases and V by 7 bases; bases with no gene match: 5. Germline V gene lookup returns CDR1 LNHDA and CDR2 SQIVND (reference sequence). This CDR3 has 13 residues. The CDR3: CASTGQRYTEAFF. The CDR3 region has the DNA TGTGCCAGTACGGGACAGAGGTACACTGAAGCTTTCTTT.